The rows below give T cell receptor beta chains drawn from one sample of a study of shared clonotypes between healthy human individuals. The method was immunoSEQ multiplex PCR; TCRdb's version includes in-frame clones alone and lacks a portion of them. The data contain 500,000 or so clones, around 96% of them seen just once; the ten biggest clones take up about 0.064%. The sample taken for sequencing was naive CD4+ T cells sorted from blood. The receptor set was obtained from a woman aged 25 to 39 in good health. Both conserved end residues are part of each CDR3. Each record gives: CDR3 length, clone size, J gene, V gene, D gene, CDR3 protein, CDR3 DNA. D genes are given only for firm matches. Clone size is given for some rows only: seen once, a few or many times, or a class if the clone is expanded.

15 . TRBJ2-2 TRBV11-3 TRBD2 CASSFLAETTGELFF TGTGCCAGCAGCTTTCTAGCGGAAACCACCGGGGAGCTGTTTTTT
13 . TRBJ2-2 TRBV5-1 . CASSLMGTGELFF TGCGCCAGCAGCTTGATGGGTACCGGGGAGCTGTTTTTT
15 . TRBJ2-2 TRBV4-1 TRBD2 CASSLAGDHTGELFF TGCGCCAGCAGCCTAGCGGGAGATCACACCGGGGAGCTGTTTTTT
15 once TRBJ1-3 TRBV7-9 . CASSSPGSGGNTIYF TGTGCCAGCAGCTCACCAGGGTCTGGTGGAAACACCATATATTTT
14 . TRBJ1-2 TRBV5-4 . CASSLVGTGGGYTF TGTGCCAGCAGCTTGGTCGGCACCGGTGGAGGCTACACCTTC
15 . TRBJ2-7 TRBV18 . CASSRRQQEGEEQYF TGTGCCAGCTCACGTCGACAGCAGGAGGGGGAAGAGCAGTACTTC
19 . TRBJ1-1 TRBV18 . CASALRGGQPRLMNTEAFF TGTGCCAGTGCTTTACGGGGGGGCCAGCCGAGGTTGATGAACACTGAAGCTTTCTTT
13 . TRBJ1-1 TRBV30 . CAVERQGSTEAFF TGTGCCGTTGAGCGGCAGGGGAGCACTGAAGCTTTCTTT
15 . TRBJ2-1 TRBV19 . CASSIRGDLEHEQFF TGTGCCAGTAGTATACGGGGCGATCTGGAGCATGAGCAGTTCTTC
14 . TRBJ2-7 TRBV10-3 TRBD2 CAISDRGGSYEQYF TGTGCCATCAGTGACCGGGGGGGTTCCTACGAGCAGTACTTC
16 . TRBJ1-1 TRBV28 . CASSFSSGGADTEAFF TGTGCCAGCAGTTTTAGCTCGGGAGGAGCTGACACTGAAGCTTTCTTT
15 . TRBJ2-2 TRBV18 TRBD1 CASSPGQGHTGELFF TGTGCCAGCTCACCAGGACAGGGGCACACCGGGGAGCTGTTTTTT
14 . TRBJ2-7 TRBV19 TRBD1 CASRPGTGVFEQYF TGTGCCAGTAGGCCCGGGACAGGGGTGTTCGAGCAGTACTTC
15 . TRBJ2-3 TRBV2 TRBD2 CASSPLAGRTDTQYF TGTGCCAGCAGTCCGCTAGCGGGGCGCACAGATACGCAGTATTTT
12 . TRBJ2-7 TRBV4-1 . CASSQVGSEQYF TGCGCCAGCAGCCAAGTGGGATCCGAGCAGTACTTC
14 . TRBJ1-2 TRBV27 . CASKGGELVRGYTF TGTGCCAGCAAGGGCGGGGAATTGGTTCGTGGCTACACCTTC
17 . TRBJ2-1 TRBV4-2 TRBD2 CASSQARAGGSYNEQFF TGTGCCAGCAGCCAAGCGCGGGCGGGAGGGTCCTACAATGAGCAGTTCTTC
15 . TRBJ2-7 TRBV30 TRBD2 CAWSRGTSGSYEQYF TGTGCCTGGAGTCGAGGGACTAGCGGCTCCTACGAGCAGTACTTC
14 . TRBJ2-4 TRBV6-6 . CASSPTQTKNIQYF TGTGCCAGCAGCCCCACTCAGACCAAAAACATTCAGTACTTC
17 . TRBJ2-3 TRBV4-1 . CASSQDLPAGGTDTQYF TGCGCCAGCAGCCAAGATCTCCCAGCGGGTGGCACAGATACGCAGTATTTT
16 . TRBJ2-7 TRBV28 TRBD1 CASSPPGQGWGSEQYF TGTGCCAGCAGCCCACCGGGACAGGGGTGGGGGAGCGAGCAGTACTTC
15 . TRBJ2-7 TRBV28 TRBD1 CASSLSGQGARKQYF TGTGCCAGCAGTTTATCCGGACAGGGGGCGCGTAAGCAGTACTTC
15 . TRBJ2-6 TRBV10-3 . CAISEEGAGANVLTF TGTGCCATCAGTGAGGAGGGGGCTGGGGCCAACGTCCTGACTTTC
15 . TRBJ1-2 TRBV28 TRBD1 CASSLGQPSQGGYTF TGTGCCAGCAGCCTGGGACAGCCTAGCCAGGGTGGCTACACCTTC
15 . TRBJ1-2 TRBV6-5 . CASSYTGSTLDGYTF TGTGCCAGCAGTTACACAGGGTCAACGTTGGATGGCTACACCTTC
12 . TRBJ1-2 TRBV29-1 . CSVEGTIYGYTF TGCAGCGTTGAAGGGACAATCTATGGCTACACCTTC
14 . TRBJ1-2 TRBV28 . CASSSSGVNYGYTF TGTGCCAGCAGTTCGTCGGGGGTAAACTATGGCTACACCTTC
13 . TRBJ2-5 TRBV29-1 TRBD1 CSAGDRAEETQYF TGCAGCGCCGGGGACAGGGCTGAAGAGACCCAGTACTTC
17 . TRBJ2-2 TRBV5-1 TRBD2 CASSQGLAGGHTGELFF TGCGCCAGCAGCCAGGGACTAGCGGGAGGGCATACCGGGGAGCTGTTTTTT
14 . TRBJ2-7 TRBV28 . CASSFASASYEQYF TGTGCCAGCAGTTTCGCTAGCGCATCCTACGAGCAGTACTTC
15 . TRBJ1-1 TRBV27 . CASSFRYWSDTEAFF TGTGCCAGCAGTTTCCGGTATTGGTCGGACACTGAAGCTTTCTTT
14 . TRBJ2-5 TRBV2 . CASSEDSVQETQYF TGTGCCAGCAGTGAGGACAGTGTCCAAGAGACCCAGTACTTC
15 . TRBJ2-7 TRBV28 TRBD1 CASRYGTGILDEQYF TGTGCCAGCAGATACGGGACAGGGATTTTGGACGAGCAGTACTTC
16 once TRBJ2-7 TRBV28 . CASSLGPLALSYEQYF TGTGCCAGCAGCCTCGGGCCCCTCGCCCTCTCCTACGAGCAGTACTTC
16 . TRBJ1-2 TRBV5-1 . CASSFGRSPSNYGYTF TGCGCCAGCAGCTTCGGCAGAAGTCCTTCTAACTATGGCTACACCTTC
16 . TRBJ2-2 TRBV7-9 TRBD2 CASSLLAGGPGGELFF TGTGCCAGCAGCTTACTAGCGGGAGGGCCTGGCGGGGAGCTGTTTTTT
14 . TRBJ2-7 TRBV5-1 . CASSLPGQTFEQYF TGCGCCAGCAGCCTCCCGGGACAAACCTTCGAGCAGTACTTC
14 . TRBJ2-3 TRBV30 TRBD2 CACTLAGNTDTQYF TGTGCCTGCACGCTAGCGGGAAACACAGATACGCAGTATTTT
12 once TRBJ2-1 TRBV4-1 . CASSQVTHEQFF TGCGCCAGCAGCCAAGTTACTCATGAGCAGTTCTTC
15 . TRBJ2-1 TRBV9 . CASSATFGTYNEQFF TGTGCCAGCAGCGCGACGTTTGGGACCTACAATGAGCAGTTCTTC
11 . TRBJ1-1 TRBV4-2 . CASKRNTEAFF TGTGCCAGCAAGCGCAACACTGAAGCTTTCTTT
15 . TRBJ1-1 TRBV5-1 TRBD1 CASSLLQGDPIEAFF TGCGCCAGCAGCCTACTACAGGGGGACCCCATTGAAGCTTTCTTT
14 . TRBJ1-1 TRBV6-5 . CASSYEGRATEAFF TGTGCCAGCAGTTACGAGGGTAGGGCCACTGAAGCTTTCTTT
15 . TRBJ2-7 TRBV4-2 . CASSQATGPRNEQYF TGTGCCAGCAGCCAAGCTACAGGGCCTAGAAACGAGCAGTACTTC
15 . TRBJ2-1 TRBV27 TRBD2 CASSYKREGLYEQFF TGTGCCAGCAGCTATAAGCGGGAGGGCCTCTATGAGCAGTTCTTC
15 . TRBJ2-1 TRBV9 TRBD2 CASSVVVAGGTEQFF TGTGCCAGCAGCGTAGTAGTAGCGGGAGGAACTGAGCAGTTCTTC
14 . TRBJ1-5 TRBV6-5 . CASRCNRVRQPQHF TGTGCCAGCAGATGTAACAGGGTACGGCAGCCCCAGCATTTT
16 . TRBJ2-5 TRBV25-1 TRBD2 CASQALREWSMETQYF TGTGCCAGCCAAGCCTTGCGGGAGTGGAGTATGGAGACCCAGTACTTC
16 . TRBJ1-4 TRBV18 . CASSPQDSAANEKLFF TGTGCCAGCTCACCACAGGACAGCGCAGCTAATGAAAAACTGTTTTTT
14 . TRBJ1-1 TRBV7-2 TRBD1 CASSFITGDTEAFF TGTGCCAGCAGCTTTATAACAGGGGACACTGAAGCTTTCTTT
11 . TRBJ1-2 TRBV2 . CASRENYGYTF TGTGCCAGCAGGGAGAACTATGGCTACACCTTC
13 . TRBJ2-7 TRBV28 . CASSFGRFYEQYF TGTGCCAGCAGTTTTGGGCGTTTCTACGAGCAGTACTTC
14 . TRBJ2-3 TRBV15 . CAINPGPTSDTQYF TGTGCCATCAATCCGGGACCGACGTCGGATACGCAGTATTTT
13 . TRBJ2-5 TRBV19 . CASSIGKGETQYF TGTGCCAGTAGTATTGGCAAGGGAGAGACCCAGTACTTC
12 . TRBJ2-7 TRBV2 . CASSVTVYEQYF TGTGCCAGCAGTGTGACAGTCTACGAGCAGTACTTC
14 . TRBJ1-5 TRBV6-1 . CASSEQAGLQPQHF TGTGCCAGCAGTGAACAAGCAGGGTTACAGCCCCAGCATTTT
11 . TRBJ2-7 TRBV5-4 . CASSGSYEQYF TGTGCCAGCAGCGGATCCTACGAGCAGTACTTC
15 . TRBJ1-5 TRBV28 TRBD1 CASTSGGISNQPQHF TGTGCCAGCACCTCAGGGGGCATAAGCAATCAGCCCCAGCATTTT